The 18 T cell receptor beta chains below all came from one sample that was sequenced in a study of early T cells in non-severe SARS-CoV-2 infection. Using its own MiXCR run on the 5' RACE reads, TCRdb lists one record per CDR3 protein. The repertoire includes some 60,000 distinct CDR3 sequences, about 7.7% of them detected once, and roughly 3.5% sits in the top ten. Material: whole blood. These receptors came from an adult who was a healthcare worker with PCR-confirmed SARS-CoV-2 infection or an uninfected control (not recorded which).

This clonotype occurred a few times. This chain joins TRBV7-9 and TRBJ2-3; no definite D call. CDR1 and CDR2 from the germline V gene are SEHNR and FQNEAQ (reference sequence). V was trimmed by 1 base and J by 3 bases, leaving 14 bases between them. This CDR3 spans 16 amino acids. CDR3 sequence reads: CASSLVVQAATDTQYF. The DNA for the CDR3 is TGTGCCAGCAGCTTAGTCGTTCAGGCAGCGACAGATACGCAGTATTTT.

In its sample, this clonotype was seen a few times. This chain connects TRBV20-1 to TRBJ2-3; no definite D call. Germline assignment: CDR1 DFQATT and CDR2 SNEGSKA (reference sequence). CDR3 length: 11 amino acids. Trimming removed 5 bases at V and 5 bases at J, with 8 bases between. The CDR3 DNA reads as TGCAGTGCTGGTTACCTAGATACGCAGTATTTT. Amino acids: CSAGYLDTQYF.

This clonotype was observed at least ten times. V usage is TRBV6-1 and J usage is TRBJ2-1; the D is unclear. The CDR3 runs 14 residues. V was clipped by 5 bases and J by 0 bases, with 8 bases between them. The germline CDR1 and CDR2 sequences are MNHNS and SASEGT. As DNA, the CDR3 is TGTGCCAGCAGTCCCCGGCGCTCCTACAATGAGCAGTTCTTC. Protein: CASSPRRSYNEQFF.

This rearrangement joins TRBV28 to TRBJ1-5; unclear D gene. Germline V lookup: CDR1 MDHEN, CDR2 SYDVKM. V gave up 5 bases and J gave up 0 bases, with 11 bases separating them. The CDR3 covers 15 residues. CDR3: CASSPTEYSNQPQHF. Written as DNA, the CDR3 is TGTGCCAGCAGTCCTACAGAGTATAGCAATCAGCCCCAGCATTTT.

In its sample, this clonotype was seen many times. The chain employs TRBV5-4 and TRBJ1-1; D remains unclear. CDR3 size: 13 residues. The V and J ends lost 3 bases and 2 bases respectively, with 8 bases between them. Looked up from germline, CDR1 is SGHNT and CDR2 is YYREEE (reference sequence). CDR3 bases: TGTGCCAGCAGCTCGACCCCTAACACTGAAGCTTTCTTT. It is translated as CASSSTPNTEAFF.

V gene TRBV27 combines with J gene TRBJ1-1; D is possibly TRBD1 (5 bases). The germline V gene has CDR1 MNHEY and CDR2 SMNVEV (reference sequence). The CDR3 is made up of 12 amino acids. V lost 2 bases and J 9 bases, leaving 10 bases between the germline ends. CDR3 sequence: CASSLGQGKAFF. Here the CDR3 DNA reads TGTGCCAGCAGTTTAGGGCAGGGAAAAGCTTTCTTT.

This clonotype occurred many times. The genes are TRBV7-6 and TRBJ1-1, with TRBD1 matching 9 bases. Looked up from germline, CDR1 is SGHVS and CDR2 is FNYEAQ. Trimming cost V 2 bases and J 4 bases; bases outside gene matches: 2. CDR3 length: 14 amino acids. The CDR3, as DNA: TGTGCCAGCAGCTTAACAGGGGGCGGCACTGAAGCTTTCTTT. Encoded protein: CASSLTGGGTEAFF.

This clonotype was seen repeatedly, ten times or more. This sequence joins TRBV29-1 and TRBJ2-5; 11 positions agree with TRBD2. The germline V gene has CDR1 SQVTM and CDR2 ANQGSEA. The ends lost 4 bases at V and 0 bases at J; junction bases unmatched: 1. The CDR3 extends over 14 amino acids. This chain's CDR3 is CSVGLAGHQETQYF. DNA of the CDR3: TGCAGCGTTGGACTAGCGGGACACCAAGAGACCCAGTACTTC.

This clonotype was found many times. The chain has TRBV2 and TRBJ2-5; 9 bases match TRBD1. CDR1 is SNHLY and CDR2 is FYNNEI in the germline V gene. The CDR3 length is 13 residues. V trimming: 9 bases; J trimming: 5 bases; junction bases outside the gene matches: 7. The CDR3 is CASTGQGRETQYF. CDR3 in DNA: TGTGCCAGTACGGGACAGGGTAGGGAGACCCAGTACTTC.

This clonotype was seen a few times. The chain links TRBV3-1 to TRBJ2-7, with unresolved D. This CDR3 is 12 amino acids long. Germline V gene sequence: CDR1 LGHDT, CDR2 YNNKEL (reference sequence). Trimming stripped 4 bases from V and 3 bases from J, with 7 bases between. CDR3 sequence reads: CASSPRGYEQYF. Written as DNA, the CDR3 is TGTGCCAGCAGCCCCCGAGGCTACGAGCAGTACTTC.

This clonotype has just a few counts. This rearrangement joins TRBV3-1 to TRBJ2-2; 10 bases line up with TRBD2. The germline V gene encodes CDR1 LGHDT and CDR2 YNNKEL (reference sequence). After removal of 3 bases from V and 4 bases from J, the junction contained 8 bases not matched to a gene. The CDR3 consists of 17 residues. The CDR3 nucleotides are TGTGCCAGCAGCCAGGGGCTAGCGGGAGCGGGCACCGGGGAGCTGTTTTTT. Translation: CASSQGLAGAGTGELFF.

This clonotype was detected many times. The V gene is TRBV7-2, the J gene TRBJ2-3; 10 bases align to TRBD2. Germline CDR1 and CDR2: SGHTA and FQGNSA. There are 21 residues in the CDR3. V lost 3 bases to trimming and J lost 1 base; unmatched junction nucleotides: 19. CDR3 region: CASSFFGSSGTSAFGTDTQYF. Written as DNA, the CDR3 is TGTGCCAGCAGCTTTTTCGGTTCCTCCGGGACTAGCGCGTTTGGCACAGATACGCAGTATTTT. Full variable domain (missing parts from reference TRBV7-2 and TRBJ2-3): GAGVSQSPSNKVTEKGKDVELRCDPISGHTALYWYRQSLGQGLEFLIYFQGNSAPDKSGLPSDRFSAERTGGSVSTLTIQRTQQEDSAVYLCASSFFGSSGTSAFGTDTQYFGPGTRLTVL.

This clonotype was detected only a few times. CDR3 protein: CASSLEGAGVKNIQYF. In DNA, the CDR3 is TGCGCCAGCAGCTTGGAGGGGGCGGGCGTCAAAAACATTCAGTACTTC. The rearrangement links TRBV5-1 to TRBJ2-4; 7 bases are shared with TRBD1. Germline CDR1 SGHRS, CDR2 YFSETQ. The CDR3 extends over 16 amino acids. With V trimmed by 0 bases and J by 3 bases, 6 bases remained unmatched.

The sample holds many counts of this clonotype. The V call is TRBV2, the J call TRBJ2-5, with TRBD1 identical over 9 bases. There are 15 residues in the CDR3. Germline CDR1 reads SNHLY; CDR2 reads FYNNEI. The V segment lost 4 bases and the J segment 4 bases; nucleotides outside the gene matches: 7. The DNA of the CDR3 is TGTGCCAGCAGTGCAACCGGGACAGGGAGAGAGACCCAGTACTTC. The encoded protein is CASSATGTGRETQYF. The whole variable domain, remainder taken from reference TRBV2 and TRBJ2-5, is EPEVTQTPSHQVTQMGQEVILRCVPISNHLYFYWYRQILGQKVEFLVSFYNNEISEKSEIFDDQFSVERPDGSNFTLKIRSTKLEDSAMYFCASSATGTGRETQYFGPGTRLLVL.

This clonotype was observed many times. The genes are TRBV2 and TRBJ2-2; TRBD1 matches at 9 bases. CDR1 is SNHLY, CDR2 FYNNEI, per germline. Losses at the gene ends were 6 bases for V and 9 bases for J; bases not matched to a gene: 8. This CDR3 is built from 14 residues. The CDR3 DNA follows: TGTGCCAGCAGGTTGGACAGGGGAAGGCGGGAGCTGTTTTTT. Its protein product is CASRLDRGRRELFF.

This clonotype occurred many times. The V call is TRBV7-9, the J call TRBJ2-2; a weak D match, TRBD2 (6 bases). The germline CDR1 and CDR2 sequences are SEHNR and FQNEAQ (reference sequence). CDR3 length: 15 amino acids. Trimming pared 7 bases from V and 6 bases from J, leaving 18 bases between. In DNA form, the CDR3 reads TGTGCCAGCACCGACGGGACGGGGGAATCCGGGGAGCTGTTTTTT. Its protein product is CASTDGTGESGELFF.

The rearrangement links TRBV5-6 to TRBJ1-4; perhaps TRBD1 as D (5 bases). CDR3 length: 14 amino acids. The germline V and J ends were trimmed by 5 bases and 8 bases, with 16 bases remaining between them. Germline V lookup: CDR1 SGHDT, CDR2 YYEEEE. This CDR3 reads CASRLRGGREKLFF. The CDR3 coding sequence is TGTGCCAGCAGACTTAGGGGAGGGCGCGAAAAACTGTTTTTT.

A note on this clonotype: A read error may explain this, as a much larger clone is one base away. This chain uses TRBV9 with TRBJ2-5; 9 bases line up with TRBD2. The CDR3 extends over 14 amino acids. Germline assignment: CDR1 SGDLS and CDR2 YYNGEE. Here the CDR3 DNA reads TGTGCCAGCAGCGTAGGACTAGCGGAAGACACCCAGTACTTC. This gives the protein CASSVGLAEDTQYF.